Listed here is a single T cell receptor (beta chain). Its matching antigen is unknown. Profiling relied on immunoSEQ multiplex PCR, and the TCRdb table lists in-frame clones only, not all of them. The sample holds about 150,000 clones, less than 90% seen once. The record originates from a study of cytomegalovirus exposure and HLA in healthy donors. The overall study: In a later analysis, the 100 to 150 validation repertoires were reported to have used the same platform as the 600 to 800 first-cohort repertoires. Study conclusions and caveats: There were around 160 TCR beta chains listed as cytomegalovirus-associated. The tendency of first-cohort TCR clusters to co-occur in the roughly 120 validation repertoires was the finding of a later analysis.

Germline V gene sequence: CDR1 SGHTS, CDR2 YDEGEE. Trimming took 2 bases from V and 6 from J, leaving 12 bases between them. This CDR3 is 13 amino acids long. These donors were members of the 120-subject validation cohort, a group separate from the roughly 670-subject first cohort. This sequence was found in a man aged 18 to 30 in good health and CMV-seropositive. The genes are TRBV5-8 and TRBJ2-7; D ambiguous. Sequenced input: PBMCs. CDR3 region: CASSLRMGSEQYF. The CDR3 bases are TGTGCCAGCAGCTTAAGGATGGGCTCCGAGCAGTACTTC.